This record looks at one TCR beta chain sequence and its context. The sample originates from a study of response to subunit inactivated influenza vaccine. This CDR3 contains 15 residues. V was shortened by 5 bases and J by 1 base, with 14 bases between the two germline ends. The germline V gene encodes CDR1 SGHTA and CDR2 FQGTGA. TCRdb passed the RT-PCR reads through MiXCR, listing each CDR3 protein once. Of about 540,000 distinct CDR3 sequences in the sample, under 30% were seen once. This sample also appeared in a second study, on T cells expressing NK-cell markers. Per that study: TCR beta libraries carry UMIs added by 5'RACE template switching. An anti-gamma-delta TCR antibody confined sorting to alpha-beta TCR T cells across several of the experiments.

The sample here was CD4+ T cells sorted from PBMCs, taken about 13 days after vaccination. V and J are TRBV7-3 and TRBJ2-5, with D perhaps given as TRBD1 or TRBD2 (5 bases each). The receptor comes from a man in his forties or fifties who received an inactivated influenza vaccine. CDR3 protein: CASSKLGRSQETQYF. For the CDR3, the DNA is TGTGCCAGCAGCAAACTGGGACGGAGCCAAGAGACCCAGTACTTC.